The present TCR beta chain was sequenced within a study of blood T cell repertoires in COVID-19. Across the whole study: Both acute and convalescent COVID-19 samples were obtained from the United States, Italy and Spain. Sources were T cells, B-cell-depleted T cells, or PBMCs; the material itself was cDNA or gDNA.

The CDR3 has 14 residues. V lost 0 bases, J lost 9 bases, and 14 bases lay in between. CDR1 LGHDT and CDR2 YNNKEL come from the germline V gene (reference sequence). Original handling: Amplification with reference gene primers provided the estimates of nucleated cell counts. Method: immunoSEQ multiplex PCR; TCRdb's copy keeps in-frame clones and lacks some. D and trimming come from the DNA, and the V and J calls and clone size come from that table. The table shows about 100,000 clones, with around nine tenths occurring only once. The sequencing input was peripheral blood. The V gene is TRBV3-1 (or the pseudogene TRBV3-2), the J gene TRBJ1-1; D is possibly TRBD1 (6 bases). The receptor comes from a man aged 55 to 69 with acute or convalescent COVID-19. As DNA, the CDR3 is TGTGCCAGCAGCCAAGATGTCTCCCAGGGGAAAGCTTTCTTT. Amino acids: CASSQDVSQGKAFF.